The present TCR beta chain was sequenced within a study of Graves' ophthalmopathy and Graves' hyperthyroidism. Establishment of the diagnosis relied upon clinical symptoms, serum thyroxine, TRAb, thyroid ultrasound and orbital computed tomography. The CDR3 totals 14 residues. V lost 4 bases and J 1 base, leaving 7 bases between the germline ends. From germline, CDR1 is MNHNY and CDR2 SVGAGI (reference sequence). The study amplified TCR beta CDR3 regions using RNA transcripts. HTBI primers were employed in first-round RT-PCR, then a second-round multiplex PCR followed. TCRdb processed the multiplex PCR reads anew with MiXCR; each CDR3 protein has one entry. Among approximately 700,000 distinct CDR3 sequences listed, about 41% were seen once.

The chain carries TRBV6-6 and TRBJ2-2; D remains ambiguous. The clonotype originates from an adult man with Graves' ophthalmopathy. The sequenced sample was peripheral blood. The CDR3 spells CASSLMGNTGELFF. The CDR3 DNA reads TGTGCCAGCAGTTTAATGGGGAACACCGGGGAGCTGTTTTTT.